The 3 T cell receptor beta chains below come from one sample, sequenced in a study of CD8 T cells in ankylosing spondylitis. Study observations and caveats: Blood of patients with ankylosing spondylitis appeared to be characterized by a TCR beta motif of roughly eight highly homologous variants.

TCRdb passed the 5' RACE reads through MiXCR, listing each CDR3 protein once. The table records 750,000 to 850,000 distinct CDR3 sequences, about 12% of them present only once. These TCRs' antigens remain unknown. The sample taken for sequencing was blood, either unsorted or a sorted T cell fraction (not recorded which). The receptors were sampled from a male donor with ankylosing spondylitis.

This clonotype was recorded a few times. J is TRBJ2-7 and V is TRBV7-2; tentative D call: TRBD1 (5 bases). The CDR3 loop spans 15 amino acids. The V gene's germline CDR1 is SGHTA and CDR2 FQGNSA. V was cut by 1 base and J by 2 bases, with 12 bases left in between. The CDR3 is CASSLGQTPTYEQYF. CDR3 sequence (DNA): TGTGCCAGCAGCTTAGGACAGACGCCAACCTACGAGCAGTACTTC.

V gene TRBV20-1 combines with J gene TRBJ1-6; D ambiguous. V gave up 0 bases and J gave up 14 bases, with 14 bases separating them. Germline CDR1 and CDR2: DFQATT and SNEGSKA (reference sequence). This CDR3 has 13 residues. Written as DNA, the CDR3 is TGCAGTGCTAGAGACCCTAACGGGTTTTCCCTCCACTTT. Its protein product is CSARDPNGFSLHF.

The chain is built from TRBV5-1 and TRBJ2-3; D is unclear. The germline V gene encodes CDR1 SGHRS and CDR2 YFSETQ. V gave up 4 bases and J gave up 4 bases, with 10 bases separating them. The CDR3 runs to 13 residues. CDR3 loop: CASSGPASDTQYF. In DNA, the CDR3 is TGCGCCAGCAGCGGCCCGGCATCAGATACGCAGTATTTT.